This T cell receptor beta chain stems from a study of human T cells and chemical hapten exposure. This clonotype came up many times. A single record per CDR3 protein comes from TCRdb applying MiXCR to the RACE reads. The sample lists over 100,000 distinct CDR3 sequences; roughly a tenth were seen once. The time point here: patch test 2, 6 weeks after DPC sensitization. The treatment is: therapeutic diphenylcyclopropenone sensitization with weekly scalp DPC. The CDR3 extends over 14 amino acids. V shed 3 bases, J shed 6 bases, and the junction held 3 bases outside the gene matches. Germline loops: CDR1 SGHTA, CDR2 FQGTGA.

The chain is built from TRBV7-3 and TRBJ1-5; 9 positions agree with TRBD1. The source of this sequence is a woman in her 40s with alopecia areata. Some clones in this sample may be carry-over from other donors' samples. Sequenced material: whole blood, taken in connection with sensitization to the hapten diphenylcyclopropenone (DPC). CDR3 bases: TGTGCCAGCAGCTTGGGACAGGGAGCTCAGCCCCAGCATTTT. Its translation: CASSLGQGAQPQHF.